One sample yielded the 15 T cell receptor beta chains listed below, sequenced in a study of T cell clones after liver transplantation. The assay was immunoSEQ multiplex PCR, and TCRdb's table has in-frame clones only and misses some. The sample has some 50,000 clones, over 60% seen once. The source material was CD4+ T cells from blood, sampled at the 22-month timepoint. These receptors originate from a human patient who received a liver transplant. Some T cells may originate from the graft donor.

This clone occurred a few times. The V call is TRBV2, the J call TRBJ1-2, with D uncertain. The ends were cut back, 7 bases at V and 2 bases at J, with 8 bases in the middle. The CDR3 is 12 residues long. The V gene's germline CDR1 is SNHLY and CDR2 FYNNEI. CDR3 amino acids: CASNRGNYGYTF. CDR3 nucleotide sequence: TGTGCCAGCAATCGGGGAAACTATGGCTACACCTTC. The whole variable domain, filled in from reference TRBV2 and TRBJ1-2, reads EPEVTQTPSHQVTQMGQEVILRCVPISNHLYFYWYRQILGQKVEFLVSFYNNEISEKSEIFDDQFSVERPDGSNFTLKIRSTKLEDSAMYFCASNRGNYGYTFGSGTRLTVV.

The CDR3 spells CASSTGQGGEAFF. The CDR3 bases are TGTGCCAGCAGTACGGGACAGGGTGGTGAAGCTTTCTTT. The chain employs TRBV28 and TRBJ1-1, with 9 bases matching TRBD1. CDR1 MDHEN and CDR2 SYDVKM come from the germline V gene. This CDR3 has 13 amino acids. V lost 5 bases, J lost 7 bases, and 5 bases stayed unmatched. Filled out from reference TRBV28 and TRBJ1-1, the complete variable domain reads DVKVTQSSRYLVKRTGEKVFLECVQDMDHENMFWYRQDPGLGLRLIYFSYDVKMKEKGDIPEGYSVSREKKERFSLILESASTNQTSMYLCASSTGQGGEAFFGQGTRLTVV.

DNA for the CDR3: TGTGCCAGCAGCTTAGTGGGCAGGGAGGGCGAGCAGTACTTC. It yields the protein CASSLVGREGEQYF. This chain joins TRBV7-8 and TRBJ2-7; 7 bases fit TRBD2. This CDR3 is 14 amino acids long. Germline V gene lookup returns CDR1 SGHVS and CDR2 FQNEAQ. J was trimmed by 6 bases and V by 1 base; bases with no gene match: 6.

This clone was found a few times. J is TRBJ2-3 and V is TRBV5-8; D uncertain. Germline V gene sequence: CDR1 SGHTS, CDR2 YDEGEE. The CDR3 extends over 16 amino acids. Trimming took 1 base from V and 0 from J, leaving 12 bases between them. The CDR3 sequence is CASSLWADSSTDTQYF. Written as DNA, the CDR3 is TGTGCCAGCAGCTTGTGGGCAGATTCTAGCACAGATACGCAGTATTTT.

The V and J genes are TRBV27 and TRBJ2-7, with D perhaps matching TRBD1 (6 bases). Trimming stripped 2 bases from V and 12 bases from J, with 14 bases between. The CDR3 is made up of 12 amino acids. Germline V lookup: CDR1 MNHEY, CDR2 SMNVEV (reference sequence). For the CDR3, the DNA is TGTGCCAGCAGTTTACCGGGACAATCTCGGTACTTC. Translation: CASSLPGQSRYF.

The V and J genes are TRBV2 and TRBJ2-4; 9 bases agree with TRBD2. V gave up 7 bases and J gave up 5 bases; unmatched junction bases: 9. This CDR3 is 15 amino acids long. Germline CDR1 and CDR2: SNHLY and FYNNEI. The CDR3 protein is CASTPVSGGQNIQYF. The CDR3 coding sequence is TGTGCCAGCACCCCCGTTAGCGGGGGTCAAAACATTCAGTACTTC. The full variable domain, its missing parts supplied by reference TRBV2 and TRBJ2-4, is EPEVTQTPSHQVTQMGQEVILRCVPISNHLYFYWYRQILGQKVEFLVSFYNNEISEKSEIFDDQFSVERPDGSNFTLKIRSTKLEDSAMYFCASTPVSGGQNIQYFGAGTRLSVL.

The CDR3 nucleotides read TGTGCCAGCAGCTTGGGGGCCGGGACAGGGAACACCGGGGAGCTGTTTTTT. Protein product: CASSLGAGTGNTGELFF. The chain employs TRBV7-2 and TRBJ2-2; 8 bases match TRBD1. Germline loops: CDR1 SGHTA, CDR2 FQGNSA. V lost 3 bases to trimming and J lost 1 base; unmatched junction nucleotides: 7. The CDR3 totals 17 residues.

V is TRBV9 and J is TRBJ2-3; D gene unclear. This CDR3 has 14 amino acids. Germline loops: CDR1 SGDLS, CDR2 YYNGEE. The V gene lost 1 base and the J gene lost 6 bases, with 12 bases spanning the gap. As DNA, the CDR3 is TGTGCCAGCAGCGTACTCAGTGTAGGGGATACGCAGTATTTT. Protein product: CASSVLSVGDTQYF.

DNA for the CDR3: TGTGCCAGCAGCTTAGAAGTCGGGCCAGGTATTAATTCACCCCTCCACTTT. Translating gives CASSLEVGPGINSPLHF. This chain connects TRBV7-8 to TRBJ1-6; D is ambiguous. V lost 1 base and J lost 6, with 16 bases in between. This CDR3 comprises 17 residues. Germline CDR1 SGHVS, CDR2 FQNEAQ.

This clone was detected only a few times. The J gene is TRBJ1-6, the V gene TRBV6-5; D call uncertain. CDR3 size: 14 residues. The germline V gene has CDR1 MNHEY and CDR2 SVGAGI. Trimming removed 0 bases at V and 6 bases at J, with 6 bases between. The CDR3 sequence: CASSYSSGNSPLHF. The CDR3 nucleotides read TGTGCCAGCAGTTACTCCTCCGGTAATTCACCCCTCCACTTT.

The chain recombines TRBV5-1 with TRBJ2-3; D is possibly TRBD1 (6 bases). V was clipped by 3 bases and J by 3 bases, with 11 bases between them. Germline CDR1 and CDR2: SGHRS and YFSETQ. The CDR3 loop spans 14 amino acids. In nucleotides, the CDR3 is TGCGCCAGCAGCTCCGGACAGACTACAGATACGCAGTATTTT. Translated, it gives CASSSGQTTDTQYF.

The rearrangement joins TRBV7-9 to TRBJ1-3; tentative D call: TRBD1 (5 bases). Germline V gives CDR1 SEHNR, CDR2 FQNEAQ (reference sequence). The CDR3 is 14 residues long. Trimming left V 4 bases short and J 4 bases short, with 11 bases between. The CDR3 protein is CASSSPGSGNTIYF. CDR3 coding DNA: TGTGCCAGCAGCTCACCAGGGTCCGGAAACACCATATATTTT.

The genes are TRBV28 and TRBJ2-4, with D maybe TRBD2 (6 bases). Trimming cost V 3 bases and J 5 bases, with 11 bases left between them. Germline assignment: CDR1 MDHEN and CDR2 SYDVKM. The CDR3 loop spans 14 amino acids. CDR3 DNA sequence: TGTGCCAGCAGTTTGTTGGAGGGCCAAAACATTCAGTACTTC. Translated, it gives CASSLLEGQNIQYF.

J is TRBJ1-1 and V is TRBV11-2; D gene uncertain. The CDR3 has 15 amino acids. V was shortened by 0 bases and J by 0 bases, with 8 bases between the two germline ends. Germline values: CDR1 SGHAT, CDR2 FQNNGV. In DNA, the CDR3 is TGTGCCAGCAGCTTAGAGCCGGGGATGAACACTGAAGCTTTCTTT. The encoded protein is CASSLEPGMNTEAFF.

This chain links TRBV7-9 with TRBJ2-5; no firm D call. The ends were cut back, 5 bases at V and 5 bases at J, with 9 bases in the middle. CDR1 and CDR2 from the germline V gene are SEHNR and FQNEAQ (reference sequence). This CDR3 region has 12 residues. Written as DNA, the CDR3 is TGTGCCAGCAGCCAGCGCGCGGAGACCCAGTACTTC. It yields the protein CASSQRAETQYF. The full variable domain, with the rest looked up from reference TRBV7-9 and TRBJ2-5, is DTGVSQNPRHKITKRGQNVTFRCDPISEHNRLYWYRQTLGQGPEFLTYFQNEAQLEKSRLLSDRFSAERPKGSFSTLEIQRTEQGDSAMYLCASSQRAETQYFGPGTRLLVL.